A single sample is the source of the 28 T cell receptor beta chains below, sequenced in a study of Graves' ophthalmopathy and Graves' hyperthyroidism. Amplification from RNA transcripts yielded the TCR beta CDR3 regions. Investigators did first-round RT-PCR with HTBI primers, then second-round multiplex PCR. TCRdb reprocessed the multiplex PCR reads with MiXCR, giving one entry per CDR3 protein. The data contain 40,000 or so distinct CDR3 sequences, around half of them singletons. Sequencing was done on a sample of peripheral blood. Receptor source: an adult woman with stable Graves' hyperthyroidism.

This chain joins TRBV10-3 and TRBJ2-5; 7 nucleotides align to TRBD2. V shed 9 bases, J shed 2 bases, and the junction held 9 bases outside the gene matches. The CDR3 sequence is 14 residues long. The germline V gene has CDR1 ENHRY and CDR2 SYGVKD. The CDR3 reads CAIGSGNRQETQYF. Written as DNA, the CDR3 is TGTGCCATTGGAAGCGGGAACAGACAAGAGACCCAGTACTTC.

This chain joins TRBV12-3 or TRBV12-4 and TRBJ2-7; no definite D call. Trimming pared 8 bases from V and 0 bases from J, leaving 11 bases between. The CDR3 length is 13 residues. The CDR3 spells CASGRVSSYEQYF. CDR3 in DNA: TGTGCCAGCGGAAGGGTGAGCTCCTACGAGCAGTACTTC.

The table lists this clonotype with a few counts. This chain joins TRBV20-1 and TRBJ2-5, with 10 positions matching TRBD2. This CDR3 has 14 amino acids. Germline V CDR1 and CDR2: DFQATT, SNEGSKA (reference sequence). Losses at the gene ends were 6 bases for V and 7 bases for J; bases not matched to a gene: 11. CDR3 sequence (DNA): TGCAGTGCCGGGGGCGGGACTAGCGAAGGGACCCAGTACTTC. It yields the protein CSAGGGTSEGTQYF.

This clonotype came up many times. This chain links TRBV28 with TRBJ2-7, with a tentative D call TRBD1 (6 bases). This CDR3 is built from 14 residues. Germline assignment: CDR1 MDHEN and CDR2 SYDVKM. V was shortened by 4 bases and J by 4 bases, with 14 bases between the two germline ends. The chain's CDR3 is CASSYQGSGYEQYF. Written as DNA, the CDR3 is TGTGCCAGCAGTTATCAGGGGTCTGGATACGAGCAGTACTTC.

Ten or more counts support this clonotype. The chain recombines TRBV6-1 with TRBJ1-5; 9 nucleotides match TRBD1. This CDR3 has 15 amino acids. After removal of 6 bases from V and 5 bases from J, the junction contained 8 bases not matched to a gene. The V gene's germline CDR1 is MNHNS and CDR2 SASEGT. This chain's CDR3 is CASSTGQGYDQPQHF. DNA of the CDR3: TGTGCCAGCAGCACGGGACAGGGCTATGATCAGCCCCAGCATTTT.

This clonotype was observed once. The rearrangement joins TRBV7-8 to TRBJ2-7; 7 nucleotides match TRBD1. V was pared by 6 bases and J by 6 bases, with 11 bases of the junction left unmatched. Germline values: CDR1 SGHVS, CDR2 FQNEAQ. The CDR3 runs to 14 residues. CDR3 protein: CASRRQGLLVEQYF. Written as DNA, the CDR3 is TGTGCCAGCAGGAGACAGGGATTATTAGTCGAGCAGTACTTC.

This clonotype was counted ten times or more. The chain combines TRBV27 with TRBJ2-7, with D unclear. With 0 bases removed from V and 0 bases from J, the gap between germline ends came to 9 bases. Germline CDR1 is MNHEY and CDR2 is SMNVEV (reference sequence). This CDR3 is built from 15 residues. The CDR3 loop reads CASSLSSGYSYEQYF. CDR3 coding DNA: TGTGCCAGCAGTTTATCTTCCGGATACTCCTACGAGCAGTACTTC.

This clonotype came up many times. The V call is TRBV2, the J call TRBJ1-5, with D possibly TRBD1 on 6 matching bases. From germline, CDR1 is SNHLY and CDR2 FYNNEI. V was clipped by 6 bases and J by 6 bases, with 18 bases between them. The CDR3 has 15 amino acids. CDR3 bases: TGTGCCAGCAGCGGGCTGACAGGAGGGGTTCAGCCCCAGCATTTT. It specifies CASSGLTGGVQPQHF.

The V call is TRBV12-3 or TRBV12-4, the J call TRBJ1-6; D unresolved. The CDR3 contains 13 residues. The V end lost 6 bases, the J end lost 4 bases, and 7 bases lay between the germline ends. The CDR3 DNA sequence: TGTGCCAGCAGCACCGCGTATAATTCACCCCTCCACTTT. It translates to CASSTAYNSPLHF.

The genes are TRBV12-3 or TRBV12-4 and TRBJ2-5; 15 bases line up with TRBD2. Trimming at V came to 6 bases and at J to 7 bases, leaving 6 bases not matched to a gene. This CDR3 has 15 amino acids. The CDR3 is CASSWTSGRGGTQYF. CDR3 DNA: TGTGCCAGCAGCTGGACTAGCGGGAGGGGCGGGACCCAGTACTTC.

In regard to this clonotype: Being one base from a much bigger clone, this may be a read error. CDR3 sequence: CSAKEGSENTDTQYF. The CDR3 DNA is TGCAGTGCTAAAGAGGGTAGCGAAAACACAGATACGCAGTATTTT. The chain links TRBV20-1 to TRBJ2-3, with D possibly being TRBD2 (5 bases). V dropped 4 bases and J dropped 2 bases, with 16 bases sitting between them. The germline V gene encodes CDR1 DFQATT and CDR2 SNEGSKA (reference sequence). This CDR3 has 15 amino acids.

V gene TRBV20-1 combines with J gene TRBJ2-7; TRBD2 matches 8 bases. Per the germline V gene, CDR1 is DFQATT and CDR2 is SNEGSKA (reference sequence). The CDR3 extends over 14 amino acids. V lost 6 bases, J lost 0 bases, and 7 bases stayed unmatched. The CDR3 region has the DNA TGCAGTGCCAGGATGACTAGCGACTCCTACGAGCAGTACTTC. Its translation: CSARMTSDSYEQYF.

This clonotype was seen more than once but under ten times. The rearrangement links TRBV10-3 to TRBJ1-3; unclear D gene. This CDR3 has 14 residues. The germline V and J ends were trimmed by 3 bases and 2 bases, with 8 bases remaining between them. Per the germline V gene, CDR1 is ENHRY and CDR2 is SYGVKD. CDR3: CAISEGTTGNTIYF. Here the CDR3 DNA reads TGTGCCATCAGTGAAGGCACGACTGGAAACACCATATATTTT.

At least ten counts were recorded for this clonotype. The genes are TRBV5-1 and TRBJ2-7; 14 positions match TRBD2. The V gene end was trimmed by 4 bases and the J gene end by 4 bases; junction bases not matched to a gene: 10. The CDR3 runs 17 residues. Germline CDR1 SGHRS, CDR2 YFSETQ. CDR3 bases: TGCGCCAGCAGCCTGCAGGGACTAGCGGGAGACCCATACGAGCAGTACTTC. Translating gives CASSLQGLAGDPYEQYF.

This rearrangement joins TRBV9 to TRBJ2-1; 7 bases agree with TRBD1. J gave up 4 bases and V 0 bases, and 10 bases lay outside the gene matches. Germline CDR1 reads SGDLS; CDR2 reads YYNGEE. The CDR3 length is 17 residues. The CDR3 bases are TGTGCCAGCAGCGTAGGGGCCGGGACAGATCAATACAATGAGCAGTTCTTC. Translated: CASSVGAGTDQYNEQFF.

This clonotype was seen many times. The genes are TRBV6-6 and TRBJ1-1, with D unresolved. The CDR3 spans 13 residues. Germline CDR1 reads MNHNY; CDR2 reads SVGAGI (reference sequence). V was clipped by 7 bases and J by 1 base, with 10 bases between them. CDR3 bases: TGTGCCAGCACCCCGTTGGGGAACACTGAAGCTTTCTTT. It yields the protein CASTPLGNTEAFF.

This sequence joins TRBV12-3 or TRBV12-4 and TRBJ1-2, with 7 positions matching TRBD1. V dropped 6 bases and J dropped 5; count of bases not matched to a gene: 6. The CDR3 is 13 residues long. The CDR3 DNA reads TGTGCCAGCAGCGTCGGGACAGAATATGGCTACACCTTC. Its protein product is CASSVGTEYGYTF.

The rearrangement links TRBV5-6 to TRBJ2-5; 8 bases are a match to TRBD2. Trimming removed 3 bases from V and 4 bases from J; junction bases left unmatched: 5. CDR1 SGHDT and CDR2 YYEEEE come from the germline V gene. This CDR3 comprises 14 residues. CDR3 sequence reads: CASSSGLAGETQYF. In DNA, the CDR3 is TGTGCCAGCAGCTCCGGACTAGCCGGAGAGACCCAGTACTTC.

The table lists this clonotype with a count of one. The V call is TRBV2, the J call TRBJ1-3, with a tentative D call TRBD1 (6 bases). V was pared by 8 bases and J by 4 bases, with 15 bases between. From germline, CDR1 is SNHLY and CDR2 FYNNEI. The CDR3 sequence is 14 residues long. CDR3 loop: CASSITGSGNTIYF. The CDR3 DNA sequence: TGTGCCAGCTCGATAACAGGGTCCGGAAACACCATATATTTT.

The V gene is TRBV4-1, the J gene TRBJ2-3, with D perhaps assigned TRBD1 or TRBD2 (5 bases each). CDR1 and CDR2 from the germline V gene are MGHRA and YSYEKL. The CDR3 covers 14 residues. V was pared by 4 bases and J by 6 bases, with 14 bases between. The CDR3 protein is CASSRYPGPDTQYF. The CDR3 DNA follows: TGCGCCAGCAGCCGATACCCGGGACCCGATACGCAGTATTTT.

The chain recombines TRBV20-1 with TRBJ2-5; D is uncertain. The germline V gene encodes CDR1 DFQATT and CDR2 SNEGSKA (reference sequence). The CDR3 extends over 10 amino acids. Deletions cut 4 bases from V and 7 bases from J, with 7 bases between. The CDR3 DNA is TGCAGTGCTACGACGGTGACCCAGTACTTC. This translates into CSATTVTQYF.

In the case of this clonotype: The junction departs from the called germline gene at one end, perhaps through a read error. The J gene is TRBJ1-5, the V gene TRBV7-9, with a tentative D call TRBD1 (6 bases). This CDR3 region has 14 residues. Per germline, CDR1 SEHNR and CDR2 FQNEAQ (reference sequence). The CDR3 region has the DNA TGTGCCGGCAGCCACCCACAGGGTAATCAGCCCCAGCATTTT. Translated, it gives CAGSHPQGNQPQHF.

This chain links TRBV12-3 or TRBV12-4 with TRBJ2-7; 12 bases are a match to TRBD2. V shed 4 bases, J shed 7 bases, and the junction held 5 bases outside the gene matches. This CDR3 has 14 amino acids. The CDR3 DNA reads TGTGCCAGCAGTTCCGGGACTAGCGGGTGGGAGCAGTACTTC. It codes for CASSSGTSGWEQYF.

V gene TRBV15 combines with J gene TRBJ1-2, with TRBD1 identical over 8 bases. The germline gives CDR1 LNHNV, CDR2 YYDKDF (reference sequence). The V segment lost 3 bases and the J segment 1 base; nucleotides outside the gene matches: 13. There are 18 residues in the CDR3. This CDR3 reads CATSSLTGDLPLNYGYTF. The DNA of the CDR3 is TGTGCCACCAGCAGCCTGACAGGGGACTTACCTCTTAACTATGGCTACACCTTC. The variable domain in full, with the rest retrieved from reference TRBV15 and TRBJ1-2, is DAMVIQNPRYQVTQFGKPVTLSCSQTLNHNVMYWYQQKSSQAPKLLFHYYDKDFNNEADTPDNFQSRRPNTSFCFLDIRSPGLGDTAMYLCATSSLTGDLPLNYGYTFGSGTRLTVV.

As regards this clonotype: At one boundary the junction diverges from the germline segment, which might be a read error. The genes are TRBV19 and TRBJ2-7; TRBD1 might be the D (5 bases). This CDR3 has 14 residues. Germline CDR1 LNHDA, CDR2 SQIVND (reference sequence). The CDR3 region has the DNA TGTGCCAGTGGTATCCGGGCAGGGCTCCGCGAGCAGTACTTC. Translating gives CASGIRAGLREQYF.

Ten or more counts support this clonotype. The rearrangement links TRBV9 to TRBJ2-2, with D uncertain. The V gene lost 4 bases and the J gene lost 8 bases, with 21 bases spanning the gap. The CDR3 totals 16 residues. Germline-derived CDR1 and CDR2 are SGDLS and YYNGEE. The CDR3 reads CASSPSSGSGFGELFF. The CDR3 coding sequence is TGTGCCAGCAGCCCCAGCTCCGGGTCTGGCTTTGGGGAGCTGTTTTTT.

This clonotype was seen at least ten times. CDR3 nucleotides: TGTGCCAGCAGTTTTACCGACAGGGGGCACTATGGCTACACCTTC. Amino acids: CASSFTDRGHYGYTF. V usage is TRBV7-9 and J usage is TRBJ1-2; 10 bases line up with TRBD1. Germline V gene data show CDR1 as SEHNR and CDR2 as FQNEAQ (reference sequence). Trimming removed 6 bases from V and 3 bases from J; junction bases left unmatched: 7. The CDR3 is 15 residues long. Using reference TRBV7-9 and TRBJ1-2 for the parts outside the CDR3, the full variable domain is DTGVSQNPRHKITKRGQNVTFRCDPISEHNRLYWYRQTLGQGPEFLTYFQNEAQLEKSRLLSDRFSAERPKGSFSTLEIQRTEQGDSAMYLCASSFTDRGHYGYTFGSGTRLTVV.

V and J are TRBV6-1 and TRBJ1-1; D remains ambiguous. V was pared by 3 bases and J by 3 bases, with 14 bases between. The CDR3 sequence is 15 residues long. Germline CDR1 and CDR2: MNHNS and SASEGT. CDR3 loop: CASSDGEGWDTEAFF. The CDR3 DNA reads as TGTGCCAGCAGTGACGGCGAGGGATGGGACACTGAAGCTTTCTTT.